A selection of T cell receptor beta chains follows, all from one sample in a study of post-analysis software for immune sequencing data. One entry per CDR3 protein, called by TCRdb with MiXCR from the PCR reads. The data contain 350,000 to 450,000 distinct CDR3 sequences, 35% to 45% of them singletons. The sample comprised blood. The receptors originated from a girl aged 2-10 years with multiple sclerosis. The CDR3 runs from the conserved cysteine through the conserved F or W. A D gene is named only where the DNA matches it firmly. Where a row states a size, it is once, few, many or the class of an expanded clone; other rows omit it.

d_call	clone_size	j_call	v_call	cdr3_aa	cdr3_nt
.	many	TRBJ2-4	TRBV5-6	CASSGGQGLIQYF	TGTGCCAGCAGCGGGGGGCAGGGACTCATTCAGTACTTC
.	.	TRBJ2-6	TRBV21-1	CASSKEGRQKSSGANVLTF	TGTGCCAGCAGCAAAGAAGGCCGACAGAAGAGCTCTGGGGCCAACGTCCTGACTTTC
TRBD2	.	TRBJ2-7	TRBV28	CASRASGGSYEQYF	TGTGCCAGCAGGGCGTCCGGGGGGTCATACGAGCAGTACTTC
.	.	TRBJ2-3	TRBV9	CASSVGALPDTDTQYF	TGTGCCAGCAGCGTAGGGGCACTTCCCGACACAGATACGCAGTATTTT
.	.	TRBJ1-2	TRBV7-9	CASSSRQQDVDGYTF	TGTGCCAGCAGCTCCCGACAACAGGATGTTGACGGCTACACCTTC
TRBD2	.	TRBJ2-7	TRBV10-3	CAISSGRAREQYF	TGTGCCATCAGTAGCGGGAGAGCTCGCGAGCAGTACTTC
TRBD1	few	TRBJ1-4	TRBV20-1	CSAQRRGGRGEKLFF	TGCAGTGCCCAGAGGAGAGGGGGCCGGGGAGAAAAACTGTTTTTT
.	.	TRBJ1-5	TRBV2	CASSEALQGNQPQHF	TGTGCCAGCAGTGAAGCGCTTCAGGGAAATCAGCCCCAGCATTTT
.	.	TRBJ2-1	TRBV28	CASSQLDSSYNEQFF	TGTGCCAGCAGCCAGCTAGATAGCTCCTACAATGAGCAGTTCTTC
TRBD1	few	TRBJ2-3	TRBV12-3/TRBV12-4	CASSDRGIKDTQYF	TGTGCCAGCAGTGACAGGGGAATAAAGGATACGCAGTATTTT
.	.	TRBJ1-2	TRBV2	CASSELAYGYTF	TGTGCCAGCAGTGAACTGGCTTATGGCTACACCTTC
TRBD1	few	TRBJ2-3	TRBV2	CASSVGQGSTDTQYF	TGTGCCAGCAGTGTAGGACAGGGAAGCACAGATACGCAGTATTTT
TRBD2	.	TRBJ2-7	TRBV7-3	CASSIRLAGGPYEQYF	TGTGCCAGCAGCATTCGACTAGCGGGGGGGCCCTACGAGCAGTACTTC
.	medium-sized	TRBJ2-7	TRBV25-1	CASRSPGVSEQYF	TGTGCCAGCAGGTCTCCAGGGGTAAGCGAGCAGTACTTC
TRBD2	.	TRBJ2-1	TRBV4-1	CASSQGAGGPGNEQFF	TGCGCCAGCAGCCAGGGAGCGGGGGGGCCAGGGAATGAGCAGTTCTTC
.	few	TRBJ2-7	TRBV5-1	CASSPQQVGNSEQYF	TGCGCCAGCAGCCCTCAGCAGGTTGGGAACTCCGAGCAGTACTTC
TRBD2	few	TRBJ2-1	TRBV24-1	CATSDVAGGLNEQFF	TGTGCCACCAGTGATGTAGCGGGAGGGCTTAATGAGCAGTTCTTC
.	.	TRBJ2-7	TRBV3-1	CASSQDRGSYEQYF	TGTGCCAGCAGCCAAGATCGGGGGTCCTACGAGCAGTACTTC
.	.	TRBJ2-3	TRBV9	CASSTSTSTDTQYF	TGTGCCAGCAGCACCTCGACTAGCACAGATACGCAGTATTTT
.	few	TRBJ1-2	TRBV15	CATSRDNYGYTF	TGTGCCACCAGCAGAGACAACTATGGCTACACCTTC
TRBD1	.	TRBJ2-3	TRBV11-2	CASSLGDRVGDTQYF	TGTGCCAGCAGCTTAGGGGACAGGGTCGGAGATACGCAGTATTTT
TRBD1	.	TRBJ1-2	TRBV5-1	CASSHGTANYGYTF	TGCGCCAGCAGCCACGGGACAGCTAACTATGGCTACACCTTC
TRBD1	.	TRBJ1-5	TRBV7-9	CASSQTGANQPQHF	TGTGCCAGCAGCCAGACAGGGGCCAATCAGCCCCAGCATTTT
TRBD2	few	TRBJ2-5	TRBV12-3/TRBV12-4	CASSFYGLAGAETQYF	TGTGCCAGCAGTTTTTACGGACTAGCGGGAGCGGAGACCCAGTACTTC
.	.	TRBJ1-4	TRBV27	CASSSYMTATNEKLFF	TGTGCCAGCAGTTCTTATATGACAGCAACTAATGAAAAACTGTTTTTT
.	.	TRBJ1-2	TRBV4-1	CASRKERSNYGYTF	TGCGCCAGCAGGAAAGAGAGGTCGAACTATGGCTACACCTTC
.	few	TRBJ2-4	TRBV6-2/TRBV6-3	CASNYLELAKNIQYF	TGTGCCAGCAATTACCTCGAGCTGGCCAAAAACATTCAGTACTTC
TRBD1	.	TRBJ1-5	TRBV5-1	CASSLDRGHGQPQHF	TGCGCCAGCAGCTTGGACAGGGGACACGGTCAGCCCCAGCATTTT
TRBD1	.	TRBJ2-1	TRBV20-1	CSAHDRDPEQFF	TGCAGTGCCCACGACAGGGACCCAGAGCAGTTCTTC
TRBD1	.	TRBJ2-4	TRBV6-5	CASSTWTGGTLGIQYF	TGTGCCAGCAGTACGTGGACAGGGGGGACGTTAGGCATTCAGTACTTC
.	.	TRBJ2-1	TRBV4-2	CASTSDNEQFF	TGTGCCAGCACTTCGGACAATGAGCAGTTCTTC
TRBD2	few	TRBJ2-1	TRBV20-1	CSARDLAGVVHEQFF	TGCAGTGCTAGAGATCTAGCGGGAGTGGTCCATGAGCAGTTCTTC
.	once	TRBJ2-3	TRBV7-2	CASSFGQGTDAQYF	TGTGCCAGCAGCTTCGGGCAGGGCACAGATGCGCAGTATTTT
TRBD1	.	TRBJ1-2	TRBV6-6	CASSRGQGGYGYTF	TGTGCCAGCAGCAGGGGACAGGGAGGCTATGGCTACACCTTC
TRBD1	many	TRBJ2-3	TRBV28	CASSSGQGDTDTQYF	TGTGCCAGCAGTTCGGGACAGGGGGACACAGATACGCAGTATTTT
.	once	TRBJ2-4	TRBV28	CASSSPSLAKNIQYF	TGTGCCAGCAGTTCCCCGAGTCTAGCCAAAAACATTCAGTACTTC
.	few	TRBJ2-3	TRBV7-2	CASSQDYTSTDTQYF	TGTGCCAGCAGCCAGGACTATACTAGCACAGATACGCAGTATTTT
TRBD2	.	TRBJ2-3	TRBV3-1	CASSLNPAGLADTQYF	TGTGCCAGCAGCCTTAATCCTGCGGGACTAGCAGATACGCAGTATTTT
TRBD1	few	TRBJ2-1	TRBV12-3/TRBV12-4	CASSLFWTGSSYNEQFF	TGTGCCAGCAGTTTATTTTGGACAGGAAGCTCCTACAATGAGCAGTTCTTC
.	few	TRBJ2-7	TRBV4-3	CASSQGGPGLPTYEQYF	TGCGCCAGCAGCCAAGGGGGCCCGGGACTTCCTACCTACGAGCAGTACTTC
.	.	TRBJ1-2	TRBV20-1	CSAREVAGVSYGYTF	TGCAGTGCTAGAGAGGTGGCAGGAGTTTCCTATGGCTACACCTTC
TRBD2	.	TRBJ2-1	TRBV5-6	CASSLVPSGRDNEQFF	TGTGCCAGCAGCTTGGTACCTAGCGGGAGGGATAATGAGCAGTTCTTC
TRBD1	.	TRBJ2-5	TRBV5-1	CASSFATGTAIQETQYF	TGCGCCAGCAGCTTCGCCACCGGGACAGCGATCCAAGAGACCCAGTACTTC
.	.	TRBJ1-1	TRBV7-9	CASSSRSGRGAFF	TGTGCCAGCAGCTCTCGATCGGGTAGGGGAGCTTTCTTT
.	many	TRBJ2-3	TRBV28	CASSFPSTDTQYF	TGTGCCAGCAGTTTTCCTAGCACAGATACGCAGTATTTT
TRBD1	.	TRBJ1-5	TRBV20-1	CSARGQDQPQHF	TGCAGTGCTAGGGGACAGGATCAGCCCCAGCATTTT
TRBD2	few	TRBJ2-7	TRBV6-2/TRBV6-3	CASSYAGGPGEQYF	TGTGCCAGCAGTTACGCGGGAGGACCTGGAGAGCAGTACTTC
.	.	TRBJ2-7	TRBV5-1	CASSLAYQPGLDEQYF	TGCGCCAGCAGCTTGGCCTATCAACCAGGTTTGGACGAGCAGTACTTC
.	.	TRBJ1-2	TRBV29-1	CSVAESNYGYTF	TGCAGCGTTGCTGAGTCTAACTATGGCTACACCTTC